This T cell receptor (beta chain) was identified during a study of T cells in Graves' hyperthyroidism and ophthalmopathy. On the study more broadly: Pretreatment peripheral blood was obtained at initial diagnosis.

V shed 6 bases and J shed 0 bases, with 14 bases lying between them. This CDR3 spans 15 amino acids. Germline V gene lookup returns CDR1 MGHRA and CDR2 YSYEKL. Stability of Graves' hyperthyroidism was defined as absent ophthalmopathy progression within 18 months. Participants, patients aged 18 to 65, had newly diagnosed hyperthyroidism with a duration under 2 months. Study-wide findings and caveats: Through a model of 13 V-J features, ophthalmopathy was separated from stable hyperthyroidism.

This clonotype was counted a few times. Antigen unknown. TCR beta CDR3 regions were amplified from RNA. A first-round RT-PCR of the TCR CDR3 used the HTBI primer set. TCRdb recomputed calls from the multiplex PCR reads with MiXCR, one row per CDR3 protein. Of 200,000 to 250,000 distinct CDR3 sequences listed, roughly 15% are singletons. This sequence was found in a man between 45 and 60 years old with Graves' hyperthyroidism. Sequencing was performed on blood. V and J are TRBV4-1 and TRBJ1-2, with D tentatively TRBD1 (5 bases). The DNA of the CDR3 is TGCGCCAGCAGTCACTCCAGGGTTGCTAACTATGGCTACACCTTC. Its translation: CASSHSRVANYGYTF.